Listed below are T cell receptor beta chains from one sample, sequenced in a study of identical twins. One entry per CDR3 protein results from TCRdb running MiXCR on the 5' RACE reads. The sample lists 300,000 to 400,000 distinct CDR3 sequences; approximately 10% were seen once. Sequencing was done on a sample of naive T cells sorted from blood. The receptors were sampled from a woman aged 45-65 years in good health. Each CDR3 is given with its conserved first and last residue. The D gene is left open where the match is weak. Clone sizes are given selectively: once, few, many, or a class where the clone is expanded.

j_call,v_call,d_call,clone_size,cdr3_aa,cdr3_nt
TRBJ2-1,TRBV6-5,TRBD2,few,CASRLTSGSNEQFF,TGTGCCAGCAGGTTGACTAGCGGGAGCAATGAGCAGTTCTTC
TRBJ1-3,TRBV20-1,TRBD1,few,CSALDRGRNTIYF,TGCAGTGCTCTGGACAGGGGAAGGAACACCATATATTTT
TRBJ2-1,TRBV7-9,NA,few,CASSPWTGMGDEQFF,TGTGCCAGCAGCCCTTGGACTGGAATGGGGGATGAGCAGTTCTTC
TRBJ2-1,TRBV5-1,NA,many,CASARGVVDEQFF,TGCGCCAGCGCCCGAGGAGTGGTCGATGAGCAGTTCTTC
TRBJ2-1,TRBV10-3,NA,few,CAISDNYNEQFF,TGTGCCATCAGTGACAACTACAATGAGCAGTTCTTC
TRBJ1-1,TRBV2,NA,NA,CASLLRGGGTEAFF,TGTGCCAGCCTCCTGAGGGGCGGGGGCACTGAAGCTTTCTTT
TRBJ2-1,TRBV14,NA,many,CASSAGTSNEQFF,TGTGCCAGCAGCGCCGGGACTTCTAATGAGCAGTTCTTC
TRBJ1-1,TRBV5-1,TRBD1,NA,CASRGVQGENTEAFF,TGCGCCAGCAGGGGAGTACAGGGGGAGAACACTGAAGCTTTCTTT
TRBJ2-1,TRBV5-1,TRBD2,few,CASSTGTSGSREQFF,TGCGCCAGCAGCACCGGGACTAGCGGGAGCCGGGAGCAGTTCTTC
TRBJ2-1,TRBV12-3/TRBV12-4,NA,NA,CASSFFGNEQFF,TGTGCCAGCAGTTTTTTTGGAAATGAGCAGTTCTTC
TRBJ1-5,TRBV6-1,NA,NA,CASSEAFRQPQHF,TGTGCCAGCAGTGAAGCATTCAGACAGCCCCAGCATTTT
TRBJ1-2,TRBV6-5,TRBD1,NA,CASSFGTGDGGYTF,TGTGCCAGCAGTTTTGGGACAGGGGATGGTGGCTACACCTTC
TRBJ2-2,TRBV4-1,NA,few,CASSQRGAAGELFF,TGCGCCAGCAGCCAAAGAGGGGCCGCCGGGGAGCTGTTTTTT
TRBJ2-1,TRBV11-2,TRBD1,NA,CASSLVRGLEQFF,TGTGCCAGCAGCTTAGTAAGGGGGCTCGAGCAGTTCTTC
TRBJ2-1,TRBV11-3,TRBD2,NA,CASSRVAGGPYNEQFF,TGTGCCAGCAGCCGAGTAGCGGGAGGCCCCTACAATGAGCAGTTCTTC
TRBJ2-1,TRBV5-1,TRBD2,NA,CASSLKTSGRADEQFF,TGCGCCAGCAGCCTAAAAACTAGCGGGAGGGCCGATGAGCAGTTCTTC
TRBJ2-3,TRBV28,NA,many,CASSLRGTADTQYF,TGTGCCAGCAGCCTCCGAGGCACCGCAGATACGCAGTATTTT
TRBJ1-5,TRBV12-3/TRBV12-4,NA,NA,CASTGDRLNQPQHF,TGTGCCAGCACCGGGGACCGCTTGAATCAGCCCCAGCATTTT
TRBJ2-1,TRBV9,TRBD1,NA,CASSVEGGGQGYNEQFF,TGTGCCAGCAGCGTAGAGGGGGGGGGACAGGGCTACAATGAGCAGTTCTTC
TRBJ2-3,TRBV10-3,TRBD2,few,CAIRGLAGGTDTQYF,TGTGCCATCAGGGGACTAGCGGGAGGCACAGATACGCAGTATTTT
TRBJ2-5,TRBV11-2,NA,many,CASRTQGKTQYF,TGTGCCAGCAGGACCCAGGGAAAGACCCAGTACTTC
TRBJ2-2,TRBV19,NA,NA,CASLGKLPPGELFF,TGTGCCAGCTTGGGGAAACTGCCCCCCGGGGAGCTGTTTTTT
TRBJ1-2,TRBV20-1,TRBD1,NA,CSASRGAYGYTF,TGCAGTGCTAGCAGGGGGGCCTATGGCTACACCTTC
TRBJ2-5,TRBV28,NA,NA,CASSISGGQETQYF,TGTGCCAGCAGTATTAGCGGAGGCCAAGAGACCCAGTACTTC
TRBJ1-1,TRBV20-1,TRBD1,NA,CSGKPTGVSTEAFF,TGCAGTGGGAAACCGACAGGGGTTAGCACTGAAGCTTTCTTT
TRBJ2-6,TRBV7-9,NA,NA,CASSSWTAGANVLTF,TGTGCCAGCAGCTCGTGGACAGCTGGGGCCAACGTCCTGACTTTC
TRBJ1-5,TRBV11-3,NA,few,CASSRSQVHF,TGTGCCAGCAGCAGGAGCCAGGTGCATTTT
TRBJ2-1,TRBV24-1,NA,NA,CATSDPTIPEQFF,TGTGCCACCAGTGATCCGACTATTCCTGAGCAGTTCTTC
TRBJ1-4,TRBV12-3/TRBV12-4,NA,NA,CASSSNNEKLFF,TGTGCCAGCAGTTCCAATAATGAAAAACTGTTTTTT
TRBJ2-1,TRBV15,NA,NA,CATSGAEKGHNEQFF,TGTGCCACCAGCGGGGCCGAAAAAGGGCACAATGAGCAGTTCTTC
TRBJ2-7,TRBV7-2,NA,many,CASSLPGREQYF,TGTGCCAGCAGCCTTCCGGGCCGGGAGCAGTACTTC
TRBJ2-3,TRBV15,TRBD1,NA,CATSPRQGSTDTQYF,TGTGCCACCAGCCCCCGACAGGGTAGCACAGATACGCAGTATTTT
TRBJ2-7,TRBV6-6,TRBD1,few,CASSSRQGPPATSYEQYF,TGTGCCAGCAGTTCCAGACAGGGGCCTCCCGCAACCTCCTACGAGCAGTACTTC
TRBJ1-6,TRBV7-6,NA,NA,CASSLDSGRGSPLHF,TGTGCCAGCAGCCTAGACAGTGGGCGTGGTTCACCCCTCCACTTT
TRBJ1-1,TRBV5-5,NA,once,CASSLGSDLNTEAFF,TGTGCCAGCAGCTTGGGCTCGGACCTGAACACTGAAGCTTTCTTT
TRBJ2-3,TRBV5-1,NA,few,CASSLVGDRTDTQYF,TGCGCCAGCAGCTTGGTCGGGGACCGCACAGATACGCAGTATTTT
TRBJ2-1,TRBV28,TRBD2,NA,CAIHKRASGRAHSEQFF,TGTGCCATCCACAAACGGGCTAGCGGGAGGGCCCATAGTGAGCAGTTCTTC
TRBJ2-5,TRBV5-1,TRBD2,NA,CASSASGIQETQYF,TGCGCCAGCAGCGCCAGCGGGATCCAAGAGACCCAGTACTTC
TRBJ2-3,TRBV20-1,NA,many,CSARDRTKASTDTQYF,TGCAGTGCTAGAGATCGGACTAAAGCTAGCACAGATACGCAGTATTTT
TRBJ2-1,TRBV6-1,TRBD2,NA,CASNPLAGGYNEQFF,TGTGCCAGCAATCCTCTAGCGGGAGGGTACAATGAGCAGTTCTTC
TRBJ1-5,TRBV27,NA,NA,CASSSQRGIQPQHF,TGTGCCAGCAGTTCACAGCGCGGTATCCAGCCCCAGCATTTT
TRBJ2-2,TRBV3-1,NA,NA,CASSQDGGFPGELFF,TGTGCCAGCAGCCAAGATGGTGGCTTCCCCGGGGAGCTGTTTTTT
TRBJ2-7,TRBV7-3,NA,NA,CASSSTGGGEQYF,TGTGCCAGCAGCTCCACAGGGGGGGGCGAGCAGTACTTC
TRBJ2-1,TRBV20-1,NA,NA,CSPKLEAYNEQFF,TGCAGTCCGAAACTGGAGGCCTACAATGAGCAGTTCTTC
TRBJ2-5,TRBV4-1,NA,few,CASSQGRGRETQYF,TGCGCCAGCAGCCAAGGTAGAGGACGGGAGACCCAGTACTTC
TRBJ1-1,TRBV11-3,NA,NA,CASLGGVMNTEAFF,TGTGCCAGCCTGGGTGGCGTTATGAACACTGAAGCTTTCTTT
TRBJ2-7,TRBV5-1,TRBD2,many,CASRAGGRSYEQYF,TGCGCCAGTCGGGCCGGCGGGAGGTCCTACGAGCAGTACTTC
TRBJ2-6,TRBV5-1,TRBD1,NA,CASSPQGAAGANVLTF,TGCGCCAGCAGCCCACAGGGGGCGGCAGGGGCCAACGTCCTGACTTTC
TRBJ2-1,TRBV12-3/TRBV12-4,TRBD1,NA,CASSSGTGGHEQFF,TGTGCCAGCAGTTCCGGGACAGGGGGACATGAGCAGTTCTTC
TRBJ1-6,TRBV6-4,NA,many,CASSVYLRSPLHF,TGTGCCAGCAGTGTCTATCTTCGGTCACCCCTCCACTTT
TRBJ2-7,TRBV7-6,NA,NA,CASSLAEGPLYEQYF,TGTGCCAGCAGCTTAGCAGAGGGACCCCTCTACGAGCAGTACTTC
TRBJ1-2,TRBV29-1,NA,few,CSVAPGNYGYTF,TGCAGCGTTGCGCCAGGGAACTATGGCTACACCTTC
TRBJ1-1,TRBV5-1,NA,NA,CASSPGSHTEAFF,TGCGCCAGCAGCCCGGGGAGTCACACTGAAGCTTTCTTT
TRBJ2-3,TRBV12-3/TRBV12-4,TRBD2,many,CASSPSLREGPRKYF,TGTGCCAGCAGTCCCTCCTTGAGGGAGGGGCCTAGGAAGTATTTT
TRBJ1-1,TRBV5-1,NA,few,CASSFRGAGQAFF,TGCGCCAGCAGCTTTCGGGGAGCGGGGCAAGCTTTCTTT